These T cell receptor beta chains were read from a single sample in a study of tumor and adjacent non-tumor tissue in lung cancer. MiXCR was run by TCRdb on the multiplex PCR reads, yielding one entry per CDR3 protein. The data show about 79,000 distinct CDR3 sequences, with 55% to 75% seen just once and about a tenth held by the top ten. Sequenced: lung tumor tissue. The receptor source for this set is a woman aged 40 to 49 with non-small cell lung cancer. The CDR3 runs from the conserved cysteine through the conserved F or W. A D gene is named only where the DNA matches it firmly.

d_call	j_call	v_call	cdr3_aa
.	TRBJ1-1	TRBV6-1	CASSESTWGGGTEAFF
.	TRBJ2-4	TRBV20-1	CSAKDQGGAMGNIQYF
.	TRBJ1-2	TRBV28	CASSSSGGPSLVVGYTF
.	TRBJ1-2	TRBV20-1	CSARDGQGNYGYTF
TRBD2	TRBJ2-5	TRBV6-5	CASSQSGRSGETQYF
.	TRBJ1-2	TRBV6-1	CVSRGTGTPTYGYTF
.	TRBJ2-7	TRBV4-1	CVSSQEGGTYEQYF
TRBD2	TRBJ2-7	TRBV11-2	CASNHPGTSGYEQYF
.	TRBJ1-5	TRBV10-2	CANSDRSNQFQHF
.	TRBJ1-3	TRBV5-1	CASSLSPGGLTSRNTIYF
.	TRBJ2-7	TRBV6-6	CAGSYNKAYEQYF
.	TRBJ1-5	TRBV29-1	CSVVSKSDQHQHF